This passage covers 28 T cell receptor beta chains from one sample sequenced in a study of neoadjuvant anti-PD-1 for oral cavity cancer. Time point here: after neoadjuvant nivolumab, at surgical resection. Some clones are missing from TCRdb's copy, which holds only in-frame ones; the method was immunoSEQ multiplex PCR. This repertoire shows 40,000 to 50,000 clones, 75% to 80% found once; its top ten account for around 4.9%. Sequencing was performed on PBMCs, taken after nivolumab (anti-PD-1) treatment. These receptor sequences come from a person aged 40 to 85 with oral cavity squamous cell carcinoma.

This clone is medium-sized (0.01 to 0.1%) by share. V is TRBV5-1 and J is TRBJ2-7; no clear D. Trimming pared 0 bases from V and 4 bases from J, leaving 2 bases between. The CDR3 is 11 amino acids. The germline gives CDR1 SGHRS, CDR2 YFSETQ. In nucleotides, the CDR3 is TGCGCCAGCAGCTTGGGGTACGAGCAGTACTTC. Protein sequence: CASSLGYEQYF.

J is TRBJ1-6 and V is TRBV30, with 7 bases lining up with TRBD1. This CDR3 has 16 residues. The V and J ends lost 4 bases and 3 bases, in that order; junction bases with no gene match: 9. Germline V gives CDR1 GTSNPN, CDR2 SVGIG (reference sequence). CDR3 residues: CAWTPGTVIYNSPLHF. The CDR3, as DNA: TGTGCCTGGACCCCAGGGACAGTGATCTATAATTCACCCCTCCACTTT.

This sequence joins TRBV2 and TRBJ2-2; D perhaps matches TRBD1 (5 bases). Looked up from germline, CDR1 is SNHLY and CDR2 is FYNNEI. V was shortened by 3 bases and J by 4 bases, with 12 bases between the two germline ends. The length of the CDR3 is 15 residues. The CDR3 DNA follows: TGTGCCAGCAGTGAGACTCGGCAGGGCACCGGGGAGCTGTTTTTT. Its protein product is CASSETRQGTGELFF.

The V and J genes are TRBV4-2 and TRBJ2-2; the D is unclear. Germline CDR1 and CDR2: LGHNA and YNFKEQ. This CDR3 contains 12 residues. The V end was cut by 1 base, the J end by 5 bases, with 2 bases between. CDR3 nucleotide sequence: TGTGCCAGCAGCCAAGTGACCGGGGAGCTGTTTTTT. It encodes CASSQVTGELFF.

The chain has TRBV7-2 and TRBJ1-2; no clear D. Germline V CDR1 and CDR2: SGHTA, FQGNSA. V was clipped by 5 bases and J by 4 bases, with 8 bases between them. The CDR3 has 12 residues. DNA for the CDR3: TGTGCCAGCAGCGCCGACCGCTATGGCTACACCTTC. The encoded protein is CASSADRYGYTF.

This rearrangement joins TRBV2 to TRBJ1-1; no reliable D call. This CDR3 has 15 residues. V gave up 3 bases and J gave up 5 bases, with 16 bases separating them. Germline assignment: CDR1 SNHLY and CDR2 FYNNEI. The CDR3 sequence: CASSDPRFGRTEAFF. CDR3 coding DNA: TGTGCCAGCAGTGATCCCCGTTTCGGGCGGACTGAAGCTTTCTTT.

The rearrangement joins TRBV7-9 to TRBJ1-4, with no clear D. CDR1 is SEHNR, CDR2 FQNEAQ, per germline (reference sequence). V was cut by 5 bases and J by 3 bases, with 10 bases left in between. The CDR3 is 14 amino acids. DNA for the CDR3: TGTGCCAGCAGCCTTTTAGGGTCTAATGAAAAACTGTTTTTT. The encoded protein is CASSLLGSNEKLFF.

The J gene is TRBJ1-2, the V gene TRBV10-1; no definite D call. CDR1 is WNHNN, CDR2 SYGVQD, per germline (reference sequence). The CDR3 length is 13 residues. V was shortened by 3 bases and J by 4 bases, with 9 bases between the two germline ends. CDR3 protein: CASSEGFSYGYTF. The CDR3 DNA follows: TGCGCCAGCAGTGAAGGCTTCTCCTATGGCTACACCTTC.

The rearrangement joins TRBV6-1 to TRBJ2-7; 7 bases align to TRBD1. Unmatched junction bases numbered 0, after V lost 6 bases and J lost 1 base. The CDR3 is 12 residues long. CDR1 and CDR2 (germline): MNHNS, SASEGT. This chain's CDR3 is CASRGQSYEQYF. DNA for the CDR3: TGTGCCAGCAGGGGACAGTCCTACGAGCAGTACTTC.

This chain connects TRBV30 to TRBJ1-5, with 8 bases that match TRBD1. The CDR3 has 14 residues. Germline values: CDR1 GTSNPN, CDR2 SVGIG (reference sequence). The trim removed 5 bases at V and 3 bases at J, leaving 6 bases unmatched. Here the CDR3 reads CAWGQGDTNQPQHF. DNA for the CDR3: TGTGCCTGGGGACAGGGAGATACCAATCAGCCCCAGCATTTT.

Only one count was recorded for this clone. This chain uses TRBV6-1 with TRBJ2-7, with 8 nucleotides matching TRBD1. Unmatched junction bases numbered 8, after V lost 4 bases and J lost 3 bases. The CDR3 is 15 residues long. Germline V lookup: CDR1 MNHNS, CDR2 SASEGT. The DNA for the CDR3 is TGTGCCAGCAGTGTCCGGACAGGGAATCTCTACGAGCAGTACTTC. Encoded protein: CASSVRTGNLYEQYF.

A note on this clone: Additional DNA sequences in this sample encode the identical CDR3. V gene TRBV7-9 combines with J gene TRBJ2-5, with D tentatively TRBD1 (6 bases). Germline V gene sequence: CDR1 SEHNR, CDR2 FQNEAQ (reference sequence). V was clipped by 2 bases and J by 5 bases, with 12 bases between them. This CDR3 contains 14 residues. CDR3 sequence reads: CASSLWGRGETQYF. The CDR3 DNA follows: TGTGCCAGCAGCTTATGGGGGCGTGGGGAGACCCAGTACTTC.

The V call is TRBV10-1, the J call TRBJ2-3; D call uncertain. The germline gives CDR1 WNHNN, CDR2 SYGVQD (reference sequence). The CDR3 consists of 14 residues. V lost 0 bases, J lost 0 bases, and 4 bases lay in between. The CDR3 coding sequence is TGCGCCAGCAGTGAGTCGACTAGCACAGATACGCAGTATTTT. As protein: CASSESTSTDTQYF.

The V gene is TRBV5-1, the J gene TRBJ2-7; D is possibly TRBD2 (7 bases). Germline lookup yields CDR1 SGHRS and CDR2 YFSETQ. CDR3 length: 14 amino acids. V was pared by 7 bases and J by 5 bases, with 19 bases between. CDR3 in DNA: TGCGCCAGCCAGCAGATAAGGGGGGGCGACGAGCAGTACTTC. It translates to CASQQIRGGDEQYF. The whole variable domain, remainder taken from reference TRBV5-1 and TRBJ2-7, is KAGVTQTPRYLIKTRGQQVTLSCSPISGHRSVSWYQQTPGQGLQFLFEYFSETQRNKGNFPGRFSGRQFSNSRSEMNVSTLELGDSALYLCASQQIRGGDEQYFGPGTRLTVT.

The V and J genes are TRBV7-9 and TRBJ2-6, with TRBD2 matching 9 bases. The CDR3 is 18 amino acids. CDR1 and CDR2 from the germline V gene are SEHNR and FQNEAQ (reference sequence). Losses at the gene ends were 3 bases for V and 0 bases for J; bases not matched to a gene: 6. CDR3 protein: CASSFQGGRVSGANVLTF. CDR3 in DNA: TGTGCCAGCAGCTTCCAGGGCGGGAGGGTCTCTGGGGCCAACGTCCTGACTTTC.

The genes are TRBV28 and TRBJ2-1; 9 nucleotides match TRBD1. Germline CDR1 and CDR2: MDHEN and SYDVKM. The CDR3 is 14 amino acids. The V and J ends lost 5 bases and 6 bases, in that order; junction bases with no gene match: 5. CDR3 sequence (DNA): TGTGCCAGCAGTGTACCGACAGGGGGCAATGAGCAGTTCTTC. The encoded protein is CASSVPTGGNEQFF.

The chain carries TRBV19 and TRBJ1-2; tentative D call: TRBD1 (5 bases). This CDR3 spans 16 amino acids. V lost 4 bases and J lost 4, with 19 bases in between. Germline V gene sequence: CDR1 LNHDA, CDR2 SQIVND (reference sequence). In DNA form, the CDR3 reads TGTGCCAGTAGTAGCGGGGCGGTGCCCGTCCCCTATGGCTACACCTTC. Amino acids: CASSSGAVPVPYGYTF.

This chain uses TRBV5-4 with TRBJ2-1, with 7 bases lining up with TRBD2. CDR1 is SGHNT, CDR2 YYREEE, per germline (reference sequence). The CDR3 is 15 amino acids. V lost 5 bases, J lost 3 bases, and 8 bases stayed unmatched. The CDR3, as DNA: TGTGCCAGCAGGGGCCCGGGAGGATACTACAATGAGCAGTTCTTC. Amino acids: CASRGPGGYYNEQFF.

The V call is TRBV7-2, the J call TRBJ1-1, with no clear D. From germline, CDR1 is SGHTA and CDR2 FQGNSA. The CDR3 is 15 amino acids. V gave up 3 bases and J gave up 1 base, with 12 bases separating them. CDR3: CASSLRVGANTEAFF. Written as DNA, the CDR3 is TGTGCCAGCAGCTTGAGGGTTGGTGCGAACACTGAAGCTTTCTTT. The whole variable domain, remainder taken from reference TRBV7-2 and TRBJ1-1, is GAGVSQSPSNKVTEKGKDVELRCDPISGHTALYWYRQSLGQGLEFLIYFQGNSAPDKSGLPSDRFSAERTGGSVSTLTIQRTQQEDSAVYLCASSLRVGANTEAFFGQGTRLTVV.

In this sample, this clone turned up a few times. The chain recombines TRBV18 with TRBJ1-6; D remains unclear. From germline, CDR1 is KGHSH and CDR2 LQKENI. Trimming stripped 2 bases from V and 10 bases from J, with 12 bases between. The CDR3 has 14 residues. CDR3: CASSPTGERSPLHF. CDR3 nucleotide sequence: TGTGCCAGCTCACCAACTGGGGAACGGTCACCCCTCCACTTT.

CDR3 sequence reads: CASSPGQGSSYNSPLHF. DNA for the CDR3: TGTGCCAGCAGCCCGGGACAGGGGAGCTCCTATAATTCACCCCTCCACTTT. V and J are TRBV5-6 and TRBJ1-6, with 10 bases fitting TRBD1. The CDR3 has 17 amino acids. Germline V lookup: CDR1 SGHDT, CDR2 YYEEEE. The V gene end was trimmed by 4 bases and the J gene end by 0 bases; junction bases not matched to a gene: 4. Filled out from reference TRBV5-6 and TRBJ1-6, the complete variable domain reads DAGVTQSPTHLIKTRGQQVTLRCSPKSGHDTVSWYQQALGQGPQFIFQYYEEEERQRGNFPDRFSGHQFPNYSSELNVNALLLGDSALYLCASSPGQGSSYNSPLHFGNGTRLTVT.

Written as DNA, the CDR3 is TGTGCCAGCAGTTACTCCTGGACAGGGTATTCACCCCTCCACTTT. Its translation: CASSYSWTGYSPLHF. V and J are TRBV6-6 and TRBJ1-6; 8 positions match TRBD1. The junction had 3 bases not matched to a gene; V was cut back by 0 bases and J by 8 bases. Looked up from germline, CDR1 is MNHNY and CDR2 is SVGAGI (reference sequence). This CDR3 has 15 amino acids.

The rearrangement links TRBV29-1 to TRBJ1-4; no clear D gene. Trimming left V 3 bases short and J 3 bases short, with 8 bases between. Germline V gives CDR1 SQVTM, CDR2 ANQGSEA. CDR3 length: 13 amino acids. The CDR3 spells CSVDRGANEKLFF. CDR3 bases: TGCAGCGTTGATCGTGGGGCTAATGAAAAACTGTTTTTT.

DNA for the CDR3: TGTGCCAGCAGCTCCTTCGACCGCCCGGTTTACGAGCAGTACTTC. Its protein product is CASSSFDRPVYEQYF. The chain links TRBV5-6 to TRBJ2-7; D is unclear. The CDR3 spans 15 residues. The germline V and J ends were trimmed by 3 bases and 4 bases, with 17 bases remaining between them. Per the germline V gene, CDR1 is SGHDT and CDR2 is YYEEEE.

The chain combines TRBV7-2 with TRBJ2-3; 12 bases fit TRBD2. Losses at the gene ends were 1 base for V and 5 bases for J; bases not matched to a gene: 4. Germline CDR1 reads SGHTA; CDR2 reads FQGNSA. This CDR3 has 16 amino acids. The CDR3 region is CASSLGLAGGQDTQYF. The DNA for the CDR3 is TGTGCCAGCAGCTTAGGGCTAGCGGGGGGGCAAGATACGCAGTATTTT. Supplemented by reference TRBV7-2 and TRBJ2-3, the full variable domain reads GAGVSQSPSNKVTEKGKDVELRCDPISGHTALYWYRQSLGQGLEFLIYFQGNSAPDKSGLPSDRFSAERTGGSVSTLTIQRTQQEDSAVYLCASSLGLAGGQDTQYFGPGTRLTVL.

This clone was picked up one time. V gene TRBV5-8 combines with J gene TRBJ1-2; 7 bases map to TRBD1. Per the germline V gene, CDR1 is SGHTS and CDR2 is YDEGEE. With 4 bases clipped from V and 4 bases from J, the junction kept 4 bases outside the gene matches. The CDR3 consists of 13 residues. For the CDR3, the DNA is TGTGCCAGCAGCAGACAGGGAGTCTATGGCTACACCTTC. It codes for CASSRQGVYGYTF.

The rearrangement uses TRBV11-2 and TRBJ2-5, with D maybe TRBD2 (5 bases). The ends were cut back, 0 bases at V and 1 base at J, with 9 bases in the middle. Germline CDR1 and CDR2: SGHAT and FQNNGV. The CDR3 consists of 15 residues. The CDR3 nucleotides read TGTGCCAGCAGCTTAGATCTAGCTCTCCAAGAGACCCAGTACTTC. It is translated as CASSLDLALQETQYF.

CDR3 protein: CASSLLSWDSRFWYEQYF. The CDR3 DNA is TGTGCCAGCAGCTTATTATCCTGGGACAGTAGGTTTTGGTACGAGCAGTACTTC. The rearrangement uses TRBV11-2 and TRBJ2-7, with 7 bases fitting TRBD1. After removal of 2 bases from V and 4 bases from J, the junction contained 17 bases not matched to a gene. The CDR3 loop spans 18 amino acids. In germline, CDR1 is SGHAT, CDR2 FQNNGV. The complete variable domain, with remaining parts taken from reference TRBV11-2 and TRBJ2-7, reads EAGVAQSPRYKIIEKRQSVAFWCNPISGHATLYWYQQILGQGPKLLIQFQNNGVVDDSQLPKDRFSAERLKGVDSTLKIQPAKLEDSAVYLCASSLLSWDSRFWYEQYFGPGTRLTVT.